This T cell receptor beta chain came from a study of blood T cells in healthy people across ages. Study details: The template switching approach captured approximately one barcoded beta molecule for every two T cells. Study conclusions and caveats: A roughly linear fall in TCR beta diversity per million T cells was seen with increasing age.

This clonotype was counted ten times or more. Its antigen remains unidentified. The germline gene is not matched at one end of the junction; a read error may be the cause. All donors came from Russia, were Caucasian and healthy, and spanned ages roughly 6 to 95. The second PCR ran about 6 to 12 cycles with a sample-barcoded 5' primer and J-beta primers. TCRdb reprocessed the 5' RACE reads via MiXCR and lists one record per CDR3 protein. The sample yields about 1.7 million distinct CDR3 sequences, roughly 27% seen once. This receptor was obtained from a woman in her thirties in good health. Sample: blood.

The CDR3 region is CTISEGGDEQFF. In DNA, the CDR3 is TGTACCATCAGTGAGGGGGGGGATGAGCAGTTCTTC. This rearrangement joins TRBV10-3 to TRBJ2-1; TRBD2 might be the D (7 bases). The CDR3 extends over 12 amino acids. Germline V CDR1 and CDR2: ENHRY, SYGVKD.